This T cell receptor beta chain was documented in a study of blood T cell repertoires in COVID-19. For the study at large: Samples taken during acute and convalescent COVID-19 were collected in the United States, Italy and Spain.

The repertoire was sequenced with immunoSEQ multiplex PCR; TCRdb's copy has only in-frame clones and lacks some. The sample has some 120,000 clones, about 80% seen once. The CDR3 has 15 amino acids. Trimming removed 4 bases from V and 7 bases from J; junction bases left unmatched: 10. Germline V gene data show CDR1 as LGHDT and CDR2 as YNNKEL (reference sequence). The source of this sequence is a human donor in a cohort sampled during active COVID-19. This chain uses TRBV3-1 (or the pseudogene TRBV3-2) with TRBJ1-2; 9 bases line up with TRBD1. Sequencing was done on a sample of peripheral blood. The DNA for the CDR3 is TGTGCCAGCAGCCGCTTATGGGACAGGGTAGGTGGCTACACCTTC. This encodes CASSRLWDRVGGYTF.